This T cell receptor beta chain was observed in a study of blood T cells in healthy people across ages. CDR1 and CDR2 (germline): MGHDK, SYGVNS. With V trimmed by 10 bases and J by 2 bases, 14 bases remained unmatched. The CDR3 has 16 residues. Investigators took roughly 10 milliliters of peripheral blood from every donor. Comments on this clonotype: Antigen: not known.

The use of a sample-barcoded 5' primer and a J-beta primer mix characterized a second PCR of about 6 to 12 cycles. TCRdb fed the 5' RACE reads into MiXCR, producing one record per CDR3 protein. The sample shows hundreds of thousands of distinct CDR3 sequences, just over 55% of them seen only once. General study findings and limits: The donors' CMV status was not determined, possibly confounding changes in expanded clonotypes.

This sequence joins TRBV25-1 and TRBJ1-2, with 9 nucleotides matching TRBD1. The source material was blood. The TCR sequence derives from a man aged 35 to 55 in good health. In DNA form, the CDR3 reads TGTGCCACAAGCGGACAGGGGCTAGATGGAAACTATGGCTACACCTTC. Encoded protein: CATSGQGLDGNYGYTF.